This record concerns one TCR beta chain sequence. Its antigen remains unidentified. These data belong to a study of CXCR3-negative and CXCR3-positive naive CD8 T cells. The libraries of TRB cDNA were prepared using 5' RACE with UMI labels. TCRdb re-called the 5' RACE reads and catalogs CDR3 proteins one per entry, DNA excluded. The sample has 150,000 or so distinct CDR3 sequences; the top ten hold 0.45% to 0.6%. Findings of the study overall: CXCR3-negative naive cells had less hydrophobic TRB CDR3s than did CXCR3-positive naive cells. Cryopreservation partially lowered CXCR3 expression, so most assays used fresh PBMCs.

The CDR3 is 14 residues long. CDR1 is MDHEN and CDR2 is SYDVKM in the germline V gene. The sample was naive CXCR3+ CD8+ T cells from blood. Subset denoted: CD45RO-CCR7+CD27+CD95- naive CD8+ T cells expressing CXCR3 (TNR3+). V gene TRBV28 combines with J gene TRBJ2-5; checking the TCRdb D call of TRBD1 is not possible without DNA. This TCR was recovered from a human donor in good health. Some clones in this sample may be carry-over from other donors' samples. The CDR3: CASSEKTGGETQYF.